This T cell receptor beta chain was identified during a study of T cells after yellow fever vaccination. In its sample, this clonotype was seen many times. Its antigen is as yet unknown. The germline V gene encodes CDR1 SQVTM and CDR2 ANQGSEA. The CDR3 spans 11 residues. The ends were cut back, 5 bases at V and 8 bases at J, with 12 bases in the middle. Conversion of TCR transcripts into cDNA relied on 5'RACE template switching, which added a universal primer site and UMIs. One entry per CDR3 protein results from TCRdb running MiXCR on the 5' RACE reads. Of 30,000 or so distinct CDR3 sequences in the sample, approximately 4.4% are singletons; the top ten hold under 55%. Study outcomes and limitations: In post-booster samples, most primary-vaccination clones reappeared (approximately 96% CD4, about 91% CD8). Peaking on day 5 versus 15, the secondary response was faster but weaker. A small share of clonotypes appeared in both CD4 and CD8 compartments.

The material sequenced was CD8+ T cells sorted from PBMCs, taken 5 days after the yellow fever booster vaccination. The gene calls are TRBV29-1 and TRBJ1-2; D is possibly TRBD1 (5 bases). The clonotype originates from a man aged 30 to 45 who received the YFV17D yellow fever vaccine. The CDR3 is CSVPSGGGYTF. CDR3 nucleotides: TGCAGCGTTCCGAGTGGGGGGGGCTACACCTTC.